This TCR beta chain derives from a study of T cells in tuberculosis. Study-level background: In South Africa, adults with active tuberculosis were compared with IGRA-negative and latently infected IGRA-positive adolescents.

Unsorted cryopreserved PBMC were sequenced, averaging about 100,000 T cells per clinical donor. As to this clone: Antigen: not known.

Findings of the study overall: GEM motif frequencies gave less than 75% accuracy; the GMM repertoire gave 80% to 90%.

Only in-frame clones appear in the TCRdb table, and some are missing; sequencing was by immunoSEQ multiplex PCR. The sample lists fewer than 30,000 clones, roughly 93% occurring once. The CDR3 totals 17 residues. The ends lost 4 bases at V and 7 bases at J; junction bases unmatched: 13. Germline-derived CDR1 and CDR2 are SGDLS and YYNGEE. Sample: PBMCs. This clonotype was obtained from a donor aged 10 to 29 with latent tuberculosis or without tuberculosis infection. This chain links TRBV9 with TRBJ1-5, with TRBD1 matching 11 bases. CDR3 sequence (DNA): TGTGCCAGCAGCCCGGAATCCGGACAGGGGGCACGACAGCCCCAGCATTTT. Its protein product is CASSPESGQGARQPQHF.